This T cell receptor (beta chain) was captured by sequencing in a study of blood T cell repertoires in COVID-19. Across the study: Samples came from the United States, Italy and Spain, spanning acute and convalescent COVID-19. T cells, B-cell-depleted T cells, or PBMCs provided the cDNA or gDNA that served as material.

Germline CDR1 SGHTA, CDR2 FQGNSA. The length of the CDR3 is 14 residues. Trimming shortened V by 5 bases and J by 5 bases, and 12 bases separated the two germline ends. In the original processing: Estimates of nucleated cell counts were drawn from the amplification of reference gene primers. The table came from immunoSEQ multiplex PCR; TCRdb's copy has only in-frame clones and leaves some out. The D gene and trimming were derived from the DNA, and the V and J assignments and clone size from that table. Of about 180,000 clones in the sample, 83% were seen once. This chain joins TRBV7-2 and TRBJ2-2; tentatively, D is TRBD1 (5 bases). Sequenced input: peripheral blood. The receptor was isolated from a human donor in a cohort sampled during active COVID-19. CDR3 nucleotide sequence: TGTGCCAGCAGCCTTAAGACAGAGACCGGGGAGCTGTTTTTT. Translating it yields CASSLKTETGELFF.